The 25 T cell receptor beta chains listed next were all sequenced from one sample in a study of T cell repertoires in cytomegalovirus infection. MiXCR, applied by TCRdb to the reads, yields one record per CDR3 protein. Of over 250,000 distinct CDR3 sequences in the sample, less than 25% are singletons; the top ten hold roughly a fifth. Their antigens remain unidentified. Specimen: cultured PBMCs, collected from culture after CMV antigen stimulation. The receptor set was obtained from a human donor in good health (CMV status not recorded). Some clones in this sample may be carry-over from other donors' samples.

The chain employs TRBV2 and TRBJ1-5; D is unclear. Deletions cut 4 bases from V and 0 bases from J, with 10 bases between. Germline V CDR1 and CDR2: SNHLY, FYNNEI. The CDR3 extends over 15 amino acids. CDR3 DNA sequence: TGTGCCAGCAGTGCGATCGAGTTTAGCAATCAGCCCCAGCATTTT. This translates into CASSAIEFSNQPQHF. The full variable domain, in which reference TRBV2 and TRBJ1-5 provide the parts outside the CDR3, is EPEVTQTPSHQVTQMGQEVILRCVPISNHLYFYWYRQILGQKVEFLVSFYNNEISEKSEIFDDQFSVERPDGSNFTLKIRSTKLEDSAMYFCASSAIEFSNQPQHFGDGTRLSIL.

The gene calls are TRBV4-1 and TRBJ2-2, with TRBD1 as a possible D gene (5 bases). V was cut by 0 bases and J by 3 bases, with 5 bases left in between. The CDR3 has 14 amino acids. CDR1 is MGHRA, CDR2 YSYEKL, per germline. CDR3 in DNA: TGCGCCAGCAGCCAAGAAGGGGACACCGGGGAGCTGTTTTTT. It yields the protein CASSQEGDTGELFF.

This sequence joins TRBV28 and TRBJ2-1; 11 nucleotides match TRBD2. V lost 4 bases and J lost 9; bases outside the gene matches: 8. In germline, CDR1 is MDHEN, CDR2 SYDVKM. The length of the CDR3 is 15 residues. The CDR3 nucleotides read TGTGCCAGCAGTTCCCCTAGCGGGGGGACTGCTGAGCAGTTCTTC. Translated: CASSSPSGGTAEQFF.

The rearrangement joins TRBV7-6 to TRBJ1-2; the D gene is possibly TRBD1 (6 bases). Trimming removed 0 bases at V and 5 bases at J, with 7 bases between. Germline CDR1 is SGHVS and CDR2 is FNYEAQ. The length of the CDR3 is 13 residues. In nucleotides, the CDR3 is TGTGCCAGCAGCTTAGCGACAGGATATGGCTACACCTTC. This translates into CASSLATGYGYTF.

This clonotype was observed a single time. This rearrangement joins TRBV4-3 to TRBJ1-4, with a possible D match to TRBD1 (5 bases). This CDR3 has 16 residues. Germline assignment: CDR1 LGHNA and CDR2 YSLEER. Trimming removed 0 bases from V and 0 bases from J, with 8 bases in between. Here the CDR3 reads CASSQDRTTTNEKLFF. The DNA of the CDR3 is TGCGCCAGCAGCCAAGACAGGACAACAACTAATGAAAAACTGTTTTTT.

This clonotype appeared a few times. The V and J genes are TRBV27 and TRBJ2-5; TRBD1 matches at 9 bases. J gave up 5 bases and V 4 bases, and 11 bases lay outside the gene matches. Germline lookup yields CDR1 MNHEY and CDR2 SMNVEV (reference sequence). This CDR3 is built from 16 residues. CDR3: CASSSFPGQGSETQYF. The CDR3 DNA reads as TGTGCCAGCAGTTCCTTCCCGGGACAGGGTTCGGAGACCCAGTACTTC.

This clonotype was counted between two and nine times. The genes are TRBV4-1 and TRBJ2-7; 7 bases align to TRBD2. The CDR3 is 16 residues long. From germline, CDR1 is MGHRA and CDR2 YSYEKL. J gave up 1 base and V 0 bases, and 6 bases lay outside the gene matches. CDR3 sequence reads: CASSQDISGQSYEQYF. DNA of the CDR3: TGCGCCAGCAGCCAAGACATTAGCGGGCAGTCCTACGAGCAGTACTTC.

V and J are TRBV3-1 and TRBJ2-7; 8 positions match TRBD2. CDR3 size: 13 residues. Germline values: CDR1 LGHDT, CDR2 YNNKEL (reference sequence). Losses at the gene ends were 4 bases for V and 6 bases for J; bases not matched to a gene: 5. The CDR3 DNA follows: TGTGCCAGCAGCCCATTAGCGGGAAGCGAGCAGTACTTC. Encoded protein: CASSPLAGSEQYF.

V is TRBV19 and J is TRBJ1-1; 7 bases agree with TRBD1. This CDR3 spans 20 amino acids. Germline V gene sequence: CDR1 LNHDA, CDR2 SQIVND (reference sequence). J was trimmed by 3 bases and V by 9 bases; bases with no gene match: 28. The CDR3 sequence is CASLKTGLKIVGNPDTEAFF. In nucleotides, the CDR3 is TGTGCCAGCCTAAAGACAGGGCTTAAGATTGTCGGTAACCCGGACACTGAAGCTTTCTTT.

This clonotype was counted many times. V is TRBV11-3 and J is TRBJ2-1; no firm D call. CDR1 is SGHNT, CDR2 YENEEA, per germline. The CDR3 consists of 17 residues. V was clipped by 0 bases and J by 0 bases, with 12 bases between them. CDR3 amino acids: CASSLDRSSSSYNEQFF. DNA for the CDR3: TGTGCCAGCAGCTTAGATCGGAGCTCGAGCTCCTACAATGAGCAGTTCTTC.

This clonotype was found many times. This sequence joins TRBV7-2 and TRBJ1-2; D is possibly TRBD1 (6 bases). Trimming left V 8 bases short and J 4 bases short, with 17 bases between. The CDR3 runs to 14 residues. Germline V gives CDR1 SGHTA, CDR2 FQGNSA. The DNA of the CDR3 is TGTGCCAGCCCTACATCAGGACAGTTCTATGGCTACACCTTC. It codes for CASPTSGQFYGYTF.

J is TRBJ2-3 and V is TRBV28; D may correspond to TRBD1 or TRBD2 (5 bases each). This CDR3 contains 14 residues. The germline V gene has CDR1 MDHEN and CDR2 SYDVKM. With 5 bases removed from V and 8 bases from J, the gap between germline ends came to 17 bases. CDR3 nucleotide sequence: TGTGCCAGCAGTCCACGACTTAATGGGGGTACGCAGTATTTT. Amino acids: CASSPRLNGGTQYF.

The chain combines TRBV4-1 with TRBJ1-5; D not resolved. Trimming shortened V by 0 bases and J by 7 bases, and 10 bases separated the two germline ends. The CDR3 length is 14 residues. Germline V CDR1 and CDR2: MGHRA, YSYEKL. The CDR3 protein is CASSQERGPQPQHF. The CDR3, as DNA: TGCGCCAGCAGCCAAGAGAGAGGTCCCCAGCCCCAGCATTTT.

The sample holds many counts of this clonotype. The chain couples TRBV7-2 to TRBJ1-1; tentative D call: TRBD1 (5 bases). The CDR3 sequence is 20 residues long. CDR1 is SGHTA, CDR2 FQGNSA, per germline. V lost 2 bases and J lost 4, with 29 bases in between. The CDR3 bases are TGTGCCAGCAGCTTAATCACCGTCGGGGGAGTTACGAGGGAATCCACTGAAGCTTTCTTT. Amino acids: CASSLITVGGVTRESTEAFF.

This clonotype was counted at least ten times. The V call is TRBV13, the J call TRBJ2-7; D is perhaps TRBD1 or TRBD2 (6 bases each). Looked up from germline, CDR1 is PRHDT and CDR2 is FYEKMQ (reference sequence). This CDR3 has 13 residues. The V end lost 5 bases, the J end lost 6 bases, and 14 bases lay between the germline ends. CDR3 in DNA: TGTGCCAGCAGCATTCATGAGGGGGGCGAGCAGTACTTC. Its protein is CASSIHEGGEQYF.

This clonotype came up a few times. The chain links TRBV6-2 or TRBV6-3 to TRBJ2-7, with 11 nucleotides matching TRBD2. J gave up 3 bases and V 2 bases, and 0 bases lay outside the gene matches. The CDR3 is 14 residues long. CDR1 is MNHEY and CDR2 is SVGEGT in the germline V gene. CDR3 region: CASSYGTSGYEQYV. CDR3 sequence (DNA): TGTGCCAGCAGTTACGGGACTAGCGGCTACGAGCAGTACGTC.

The chain employs TRBV7-2 and TRBJ1-1; a possible D gene is TRBD1 (6 bases). This CDR3 is 15 amino acids long. Trimming removed 5 bases at V and 4 bases at J, with 17 bases between. Germline CDR1 and CDR2: SGHTA and FQGNSA. The CDR3 region has the DNA TGTGCCAGCAGCCGTAATATGGGGGCAAGCACTGAAGCTTTCTTT. Translated, it gives CASSRNMGASTEAFF.

This clonotype came up many times. This chain links TRBV7-9 with TRBJ1-4, with D possibly TRBD1 on 5 matching bases. The length of the CDR3 is 14 residues. The ends were cut back, 5 bases at V and 2 bases at J, with 9 bases in the middle. CDR1 is SEHNR and CDR2 is FQNEAQ in the germline V gene (reference sequence). This CDR3 is CASSPWGTNEKLFF. The CDR3 DNA follows: TGTGCCAGCAGCCCCTGGGGGACTAATGAAAAACTGTTTTTT.

This clonotype has just a few counts. The CDR3 nucleotides read TGTGCCATCGGTAAGACAGACAACTATGGCTACACCTTC. It is translated as CAIGKTDNYGYTF. The rearrangement uses TRBV10-3 and TRBJ1-2, with D possibly TRBD1 on 5 matching bases. CDR3 size: 13 residues. The ends were cut back, 8 bases at V and 2 bases at J, with 12 bases in the middle. In germline, CDR1 is ENHRY, CDR2 SYGVKD.

This clonotype was seen at least ten times. The genes are TRBV30 and TRBJ1-2, with no clear D. The germline V gene has CDR1 GTSNPN and CDR2 SVGIG (reference sequence). Trimming shortened V by 3 bases and J by 7 bases, and 18 bases separated the two germline ends. The CDR3 length is 14 residues. The CDR3 DNA follows: TGTGCCTGGAGAGTCGGGCAGCTATCGGGTGGCTACACCTTC. This encodes CAWRVGQLSGGYTF.

The gene calls are TRBV7-2 and TRBJ1-2; 7 bases line up with TRBD1. This CDR3 has 15 amino acids. Trimming removed 1 base from V and 6 bases from J; junction bases left unmatched: 8. Germline V gene data show CDR1 as SGHTA and CDR2 as FQGNSA. CDR3 loop: CASSLVIDRAHGYTF. In DNA form, the CDR3 reads TGTGCCAGCAGCTTAGTAATCGACAGGGCCCATGGCTACACCTTC.

This chain uses TRBV5-1 with TRBJ2-3; TRBD2 agrees at 13 bases. V shed 2 bases, J shed 9 bases, and the junction held 9 bases outside the gene matches. CDR1 SGHRS and CDR2 YFSETQ come from the germline V gene. The CDR3 spans 16 residues. The CDR3 sequence: CASSFQTSGRLGTQYF. CDR3 sequence (DNA): TGCGCCAGCAGCTTCCAGACTAGCGGGAGGCTGGGAACGCAGTATTTT.

The CDR3 loop is CASSPEKRETQYF. The CDR3 DNA is TGTGCCAGCAGTCCGGAGAAGAGGGAGACCCAGTACTTC. The chain combines TRBV6-6 with TRBJ2-5; D gene unclear. Germline V gives CDR1 MNHNY, CDR2 SVGAGI (reference sequence). V was cut by 5 bases and J by 5 bases, with 12 bases left in between. This CDR3 is built from 13 residues.

This clonotype has ten or more counts. The rearrangement links TRBV9 to TRBJ2-3; 7 positions match TRBD2. Germline CDR1 reads SGDLS; CDR2 reads YYNGEE. This CDR3 has 19 amino acids. With V trimmed by 0 bases and J by 4 bases, 17 bases remained unmatched. The CDR3 region has the DNA TGTGCCAGCAGCGTAGAAGGGTGGGGCGGGAGCGTGGTTGCAGATACGCAGTATTTT. Protein sequence: CASSVEGWGGSVVADTQYF.

This chain joins TRBV7-6 and TRBJ2-4, with TRBD1 as a possible D gene (6 bases). The CDR3 totals 16 residues. Trimming cost V 5 bases and J 1 base, with 15 bases left between them. CDR1 and CDR2 (germline): SGHVS, FNYEAQ. The CDR3 protein is CASSLYRVEAKNIQYF. The CDR3 region has the DNA TGTGCCAGCAGCCTTTACAGGGTGGAGGCCAAAAACATTCAGTACTTC.